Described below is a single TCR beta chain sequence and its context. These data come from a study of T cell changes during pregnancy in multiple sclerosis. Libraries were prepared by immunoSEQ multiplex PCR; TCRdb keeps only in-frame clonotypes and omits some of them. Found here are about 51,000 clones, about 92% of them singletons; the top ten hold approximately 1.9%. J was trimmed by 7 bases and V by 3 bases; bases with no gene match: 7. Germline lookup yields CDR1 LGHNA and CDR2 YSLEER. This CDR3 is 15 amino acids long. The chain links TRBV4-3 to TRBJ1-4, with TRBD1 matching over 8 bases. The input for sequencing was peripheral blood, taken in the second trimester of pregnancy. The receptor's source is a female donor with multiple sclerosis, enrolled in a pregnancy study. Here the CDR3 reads CASSHPQGGSEKLFF. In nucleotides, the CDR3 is TGCGCCAGCAGCCACCCACAGGGGGGAAGTGAAAAACTGTTTTTT.